A single sample is the source of the 29 T cell receptor beta chains below, sequenced in a study of identical twins. MiXCR, run by TCRdb on the 5' RACE reads, gives a single entry per CDR3 protein. The data show a few hundred thousand distinct CDR3 sequences, with approximately 8.3% seen just once and 2.5% to 3.5% held by the top ten. This sample also belongs to another study, concerning yellow fever vaccine responses in identical twins.

The sample taken for sequencing was CD8+ T cells sorted from blood. Every receptor here comes from a woman aged 18 to 35 in good health.

This clonotype was observed many times. V and J are TRBV4-2 and TRBJ2-5, with 9 bases aligning to TRBD2. The CDR3 is 16 amino acids. The junction had 6 bases not matched to a gene; V was cut back by 2 bases and J by 2 bases. The V gene's germline CDR1 is LGHNA and CDR2 YNFKEQ. The CDR3 loop is CASSQRLAGKQETQYF. For the CDR3, the DNA is TGTGCCAGCAGCCAAAGGCTAGCGGGGAAACAAGAGACCCAGTACTTC.

The rearrangement uses TRBV10-3 and TRBJ1-4, with 7 bases lining up with TRBD1. The CDR3 covers 15 residues. From germline, CDR1 is ENHRY and CDR2 SYGVKD. The V gene end was trimmed by 0 bases and the J gene end by 4 bases; junction bases not matched to a gene: 2. CDR3 sequence: CAISESGDSNEKLFF. DNA for the CDR3: TGTGCCATCAGTGAGTCTGGGGACAGTAATGAAAAACTGTTTTTT.

This clonotype came up a few times. This chain joins TRBV7-2 and TRBJ2-4; D is perhaps TRBD2 (6 bases). Trimming pared 2 bases from V and 0 bases from J, leaving 14 bases between. Per germline, CDR1 SGHTA and CDR2 FQGNSA. This CDR3 spans 17 amino acids. CDR3 DNA: TGTGCCAGCAGCTTACCGCCCCGGGAGCTAGCCAAAAACATTCAGTACTTC. This codes for CASSLPPRELAKNIQYF.

The chain joins TRBV14 to TRBJ2-3; D might be TRBD1 or TRBD2, each matching 6 bases. The CDR3 is made up of 13 amino acids. Germline V gene sequence: CDR1 SGHDN, CDR2 FVKESK. V dropped 6 bases and J dropped 4 bases, with 11 bases sitting between them. CDR3 protein: CASRRRGADTQYF. The CDR3 DNA reads TGTGCCAGCAGACGGAGGGGGGCAGATACGCAGTATTTT.

This clonotype was picked up many times. The J gene is TRBJ2-6, the V gene TRBV24-1; D ambiguous. Germline CDR1 KGHDR, CDR2 SFDVKD. This CDR3 contains 15 residues. V was pared by 4 bases and J by 0 bases, with 6 bases between. The CDR3 protein is CATSEDSSGANVLTF. CDR3 coding DNA: TGTGCCACCAGTGAAGATAGCTCTGGGGCCAACGTCCTGACTTTC.

The chain links TRBV29-1 to TRBJ1-4; D is possibly TRBD1 (6 bases). CDR3 length equals 13 residues. Looked up from germline, CDR1 is SQVTM and CDR2 is ANQGSEA. V lost 7 bases, J lost 6 bases, and 15 bases lay in between. The CDR3 protein is CSALLSGDEKLFF. DNA of the CDR3: TGCAGCGCACTTCTCTCAGGGGATGAAAAACTGTTTTTT.

This clonotype showed up many times. CDR3 nucleotides: TGTGCCAGCAGCTTACAGGGTATGGACTATGGCTACACCTTC. This translates into CASSLQGMDYGYTF. The rearrangement uses TRBV7-9 and TRBJ1-2; D may be TRBD1 (5 bases). The ends were cut back, 2 bases at V and 3 bases at J, with 10 bases in the middle. Germline lookup yields CDR1 SEHNR and CDR2 FQNEAQ (reference sequence). The CDR3 length is 14 residues. The whole variable domain, filled in from reference TRBV7-9 and TRBJ1-2, reads DTGVSQNPRHKITKRGQNVTFRCDPISEHNRLYWYRQTLGQGPEFLTYFQNEAQLEKSRLLSDRFSAERPKGSFSTLEIQRTEQGDSAMYLCASSLQGMDYGYTFGSGTRLTVV.

This clonotype was counted many times. The CDR3 sequence: CASSLSSAAPYEQYF. The CDR3 coding sequence is TGTGCCAGCAGCTTATCATCAGCGGCCCCCTACGAGCAGTACTTC. The chain joins TRBV7-9 to TRBJ2-7, with D possibly TRBD2 on 5 matching bases. The CDR3 is made up of 15 amino acids. Trimming shortened V by 2 bases and J by 2 bases, and 13 bases separated the two germline ends. CDR1 SEHNR and CDR2 FQNEAQ come from the germline V gene (reference sequence). Full variable domain (outside the CDR3, taken from reference TRBV7-9 and TRBJ2-7): DTGVSQNPRHKITKRGQNVTFRCDPISEHNRLYWYRQTLGQGPEFLTYFQNEAQLEKSRLLSDRFSAERPKGSFSTLEIQRTEQGDSAMYLCASSLSSAAPYEQYFGPGTRLTVT.

There are many counts of this clonotype. CDR3 in DNA: TGTGCCACCAGTGAGTGGGACAGCGAAGAGACCCAGTACTTC. It codes for CATSEWDSEETQYF. The chain joins TRBV24-1 to TRBJ2-5; 7 bases agree with TRBD1. Germline lookup yields CDR1 KGHDR and CDR2 SFDVKD. V gave up 4 bases and J gave up 3 bases; unmatched junction bases: 4. CDR3 size: 14 residues.

This clonotype was seen many times. The gene calls are TRBV11-2 and TRBJ2-3; D uncertain. CDR3 size: 14 residues. Germline V gives CDR1 SGHAT, CDR2 FQNNGV. The V and J ends lost 3 bases and 4 bases respectively, with 11 bases between them. This chain's CDR3 is CASSFRPAPDTQYF. CDR3 nucleotides: TGTGCCAGCAGCTTCCGCCCAGCCCCAGATACGCAGTATTTT.

This clonotype was picked up a small number of times. The V and J genes are TRBV28 and TRBJ2-3, with D uncertain. The CDR3 totals 11 residues. Germline values: CDR1 MDHEN, CDR2 SYDVKM. In DNA, the CDR3 is TGTATGGGCTGTGGCACAGATACGCAGTATTTT. Translated, it gives CMGCGTDTQYF.

This clonotype occurred a few times. The CDR3 nucleotides read TGCAGCACTGGGGGGGGCCCCTACGAGCAGTACTTC. Translation gives CSTGGGPYEQYF. The V and J genes are TRBV29-1 and TRBJ2-7, with D possibly being TRBD2 (7 bases). The CDR3 spans 12 residues. Per the germline V gene, CDR1 is SQVTM and CDR2 is ANQGSEA. Trimming removed 8 bases at V and 2 bases at J, with 13 bases between.

This clonotype was detected many times. This chain connects TRBV7-9 to TRBJ2-5; 7 bases fit TRBD1. Trimming took 1 base from V and 4 from J; bases not matched to a gene: 9. The length of the CDR3 is 16 residues. Per the germline V gene, CDR1 is SEHNR and CDR2 is FQNEAQ (reference sequence). CDR3 nucleotides: TGTGCCAGCAGCTTAGTCGTAGGGGGCACGGGAGAGACCCAGTACTTC. Amino acid sequence: CASSLVVGGTGETQYF.

This chain uses TRBV4-1 with TRBJ1-1; D gene unclear. There are 15 residues in the CDR3. V dropped 0 bases and J dropped 1 base, with 9 bases sitting between them. The germline V gene has CDR1 MGHRA and CDR2 YSYEKL. CDR3 nucleotides: TGCGCCAGCAGCCAAGAAGAGCCGAGGAACACTGAAGCTTTCTTT. It encodes CASSQEEPRNTEAFF.

This clonotype was counted at least ten times. The CDR3 loop is CASRGSRSGVNEQFF. CDR3 sequence (DNA): TGTGCCAGCAGGGGATCTAGATCCGGCGTGAATGAGCAGTTCTTC. V and J are TRBV28 and TRBJ2-1; no firm D call. This CDR3 has 15 amino acids. Per germline, CDR1 MDHEN and CDR2 SYDVKM. V was clipped by 6 bases and J by 7 bases, with 19 bases between them.

This clonotype was seen at least ten times. V is TRBV3-1 and J is TRBJ2-7; no reliable D call. CDR1 LGHDT and CDR2 YNNKEL come from the germline V gene (reference sequence). CDR3 length: 14 residues. V was cut by 2 bases and J by 1 base, with 9 bases left in between. CDR3 DNA sequence: TGTGCCAGCAGCCAAACCGGGCTGTCCTACGAGCAGTACTTC. Amino acids: CASSQTGLSYEQYF.

This clonotype occurred many times. The rearrangement joins TRBV4-3 to TRBJ2-1; D not resolved. V was shortened by 0 bases and J by 0 bases, with 6 bases between the two germline ends. Germline V gene data show CDR1 as LGHNA and CDR2 as YSLEER. The CDR3 runs to 15 residues. The CDR3 nucleotides are TGCGCCAGCAGCCAAGACTTAGACTCCTACAATGAGCAGTTCTTC. It codes for CASSQDLDSYNEQFF.

This clonotype was recorded many times. The V gene is TRBV7-8, the J gene TRBJ2-2; 7 nucleotides agree with TRBD1. CDR3 length: 18 amino acids. From germline, CDR1 is SGHVS and CDR2 FQNEAQ. Trimming at V came to 2 bases and at J to 7 bases, leaving 16 bases not matched to a gene. The CDR3 loop is CASSLRVTAGGEGGELFF. CDR3 nucleotide sequence: TGTGCCAGCAGCTTAAGGGTCACCGCAGGGGGAGAGGGCGGGGAGCTGTTTTTT.

This clonotype has ten or more counts. The rearrangement links TRBV6-5 to TRBJ2-5; TRBD2 matches at 9 bases. V lost 2 bases to trimming and J lost 3 bases; unmatched junction nucleotides: 4. Germline CDR1 and CDR2: MNHEY and SVGAGI. The CDR3 length is 15 residues. The CDR3 sequence is CASSYVTSGEETQYF. The CDR3 DNA reads as TGTGCCAGCAGTTACGTGACTAGCGGAGAAGAGACCCAGTACTTC.

This clonotype was seen at least ten times. The rearrangement links TRBV29-1 to TRBJ2-3, with D tentatively TRBD1 (6 bases). The CDR3 totals 16 residues. Germline V gives CDR1 SQVTM, CDR2 ANQGSEA. The germline V and J ends were trimmed by 1 base and 6 bases, with 20 bases remaining between them. CDR3 DNA: TGCAGCGTTGAAGGACCGACAGGCCCTACATTTGATACGCAGTATTTT. Its translation is CSVEGPTGPTFDTQYF.

Points on this clonotype: One end of the junction does not line up with germline, which may come from a read error. V usage is TRBV2 and J usage is TRBJ2-3, with 12 bases aligning to TRBD2. Germline CDR1 and CDR2: SNHLY and FYNNEI. The CDR3 has 18 amino acids. The CDR3 DNA reads as TGTGCCCGCAGTTTAAGCAGCACTAGCGGGAGGATTACAGATACGCAGTATTTT. Translated, it gives CARSLSSTSGRITDTQYF.

The chain is built from TRBV14 and TRBJ2-5; D is undetermined. Per the germline V gene, CDR1 is SGHDN and CDR2 is FVKESK. V was cut by 4 bases and J by 1 base, with 13 bases left in between. There are 15 residues in the CDR3. The CDR3 here is CASSLIHTPQETQYF. The CDR3 nucleotides are TGTGCCAGCAGCCTGATCCACACACCCCAAGAGACCCAGTACTTC.

The chain is built from TRBV27 and TRBJ2-5; a weak D match, TRBD2 (6 bases). Trimming took off 6 bases at V and 5 bases at J, with 13 bases between the two ends. The CDR3 sequence is 13 residues long. From germline, CDR1 is MNHEY and CDR2 SMNVEV (reference sequence). The CDR3 DNA follows: TGTGCCAGCAGGCTAGGAGGGATGGAGACCCAGTACTTC. It translates to CASRLGGMETQYF.

This clonotype has just a few counts. The chain uses TRBV6-5 and TRBJ2-7; no firm D call. The ends were cut back, 7 bases at V and 3 bases at J, with 13 bases in the middle. CDR3 length: 13 amino acids. Germline V CDR1 and CDR2: MNHEY, SVGAGI. The CDR3: CASNFLPSYEQYF. CDR3 DNA: TGTGCCAGCAATTTTTTACCTAGCTACGAGCAGTACTTC.

This clonotype was seen only a few times. V usage is TRBV6-2 or TRBV6-3 and J usage is TRBJ2-1; D gene ambiguous. The CDR3 sequence is 11 residues long. Trimming took 8 bases from V and 2 from J, leaving 4 bases between them. Germline V CDR1 and CDR2: MNHEY, SVGEGT. The DNA of the CDR3 is TGTGCCAGCCTGACCTACAATGAGCAGTTCTTC. Translating it yields CASLTYNEQFF.

This clonotype appeared a single time. The chain recombines TRBV30 with TRBJ2-6, with D tentatively TRBD1 (6 bases). The CDR3 has 14 amino acids. Trimming took off 5 bases at V and 1 base at J, with 9 bases between the two ends. The germline V gene encodes CDR1 GTSNPN and CDR2 SVGIG (reference sequence). The CDR3 DNA reads TGTGCCTGGGGAACAGGGTCTGGGGCCAACGTCCTGACTTTC. This gives the protein CAWGTGSGANVLTF.

The rearrangement uses TRBV30 and TRBJ2-5, with D maybe TRBD2 (6 bases). This CDR3 has 12 amino acids. Trimming cost V 4 bases and J 3 bases, with 9 bases left between them. Germline V gene lookup returns CDR1 GTSNPN and CDR2 SVGIG (reference sequence). CDR3 protein: CAWMGGEETQYF. For the CDR3, the DNA is TGTGCCTGGATGGGAGGTGAAGAGACCCAGTACTTC.

V and J are TRBV7-2 and TRBJ2-5; D gene unclear. Between the trimmed V and J ends, which lost 0 bases and 5 bases, there was a span of 7 bases. The length of the CDR3 is 13 residues. Germline assignment: CDR1 SGHTA and CDR2 FQGNSA. The CDR3 coding sequence is TGTGCCAGCAGCTTAGCGCCTAGGGAGACCCAGTACTTC. Residues: CASSLAPRETQYF.

A note on this clonotype: At one end the junction does not follow the germline gene, possibly because of a read error. This chain links TRBV3-1 with TRBJ2-7; no firm D call. The CDR3 spans 16 residues. Germline V gene data show CDR1 as LGHDT and CDR2 as YNNKEL (reference sequence). CDR3 bases: TGCGCCAGCAGCCCTCGCGGTAGCAGAGTTTCCGACGAGCGGTACTTC. This sequence encodes CASSPRGSRVSDERYF.